This T cell receptor beta chain was observed in a study of tumor-infiltrating lymphocytes in localized non-small cell lung cancer. Whole-study findings and limits: Available tissue quantity limited TCR sequencing to a patient subset.

This clone has a handful of counts. The target antigen is unknown. The method was immunoSEQ multiplex PCR; TCRdb's version includes in-frame clones alone and lacks a portion of them. The repertoire holds about 8,900 clones, with 65% to 80% as singletons. Trimming cost V 3 bases and J 0 bases, with 13 bases left between them. CDR3 length: 16 residues. Germline CDR1 SGDLS, CDR2 YYNGEE. This sequence joins TRBV9 and TRBJ2-1; D is perhaps TRBD2 (5 bases). The sample taken for sequencing was uninvolved lung tissue not adjacent to the tumor. The receptor's source is a human donor with non-small cell lung cancer. CDR3 residues: CASSALRTGSYNEQFF. Here the CDR3 DNA reads TGTGCCAGCAGCGCCCTTAGGACTGGCTCCTACAATGAGCAGTTCTTC.